This entry features one TCR beta chain sequence. Its antigen is not identified. These data come from a study of blood T cells in healthy people across ages. A sample-barcoded 5' primer and a J-beta primer mix were used in a second PCR of roughly 7 to 11 cycles. Tags on each cDNA molecule came from a template-switch adaptor with 12 random nucleotides. In TCRdb, the 5' RACE reads were re-called with MiXCR into one record per CDR3 protein. The sample carries hundreds of thousands of distinct CDR3 sequences, roughly 20% recorded once. Healthy Caucasian individuals from Russia aged 6 to 90 served as donors. Whole-study results and caveats: More naive CD4+ cells and higher diversity were found in long-lived than in aged donors.

CDR1 is SGHNT, CDR2 YENEEA, per germline. The CDR3 covers 13 residues. This chain joins TRBV11-3 and TRBJ2-5; no reliable D call. The DNA end favors TRBJ2-1, so the J call may be wrong. Sequenced sample: blood. This sequence was found in a man in his 70s in good health. The CDR3 reads CASSLVRTDEQFF. The CDR3 DNA follows: TGTGCCAGCAGCTTAGTCAGGACCGATGAGCAGTTCTTC.